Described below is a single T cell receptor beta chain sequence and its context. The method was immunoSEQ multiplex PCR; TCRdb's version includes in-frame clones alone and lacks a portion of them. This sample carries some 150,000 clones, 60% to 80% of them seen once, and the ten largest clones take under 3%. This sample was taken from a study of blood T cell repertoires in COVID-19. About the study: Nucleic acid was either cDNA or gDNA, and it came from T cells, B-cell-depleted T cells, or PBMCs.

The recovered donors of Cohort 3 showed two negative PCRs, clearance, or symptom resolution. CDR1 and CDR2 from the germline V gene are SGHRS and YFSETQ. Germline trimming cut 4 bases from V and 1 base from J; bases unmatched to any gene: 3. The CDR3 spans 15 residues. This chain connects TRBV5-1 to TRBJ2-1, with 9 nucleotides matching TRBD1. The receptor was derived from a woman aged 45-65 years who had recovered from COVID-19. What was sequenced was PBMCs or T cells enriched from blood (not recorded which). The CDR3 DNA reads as TGCGCCAGCAGCACCGGGACAGGGTCCTACAATGAGCAGTTCTTC. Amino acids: CASSTGTGSYNEQFF.